Below are 26 T cell receptor beta chains sequenced from a single sample in a study of T cell changes during pregnancy in multiple sclerosis. Clones were sequenced by immunoSEQ multiplex PCR, and TCRdb holds only the in-frame ones, with some missing. This sample carries 30,000 to 45,000 clones, 75% to 95% of them seen once, and the ten largest clones take 0.47%. Sequences were derived from CD4+ T cells from peripheral blood mononuclear cells, sampled in the second trimester of pregnancy. These receptors were obtained from a female donor in good health, enrolled as a control in a pregnancy study.

The chain joins TRBV2 to TRBJ2-5; D is unresolved. Trimming left V 4 bases short and J 3 bases short, with 15 bases between. The germline CDR1 and CDR2 sequences are SNHLY and FYNNEI. This CDR3 has 15 amino acids. In nucleotides, the CDR3 is TGTGCCAGCAGTGTAGGCGGTGGAAGAAAAGAGACCCAGTACTTC. It is translated as CASSVGGGRKETQYF.

In this sample, this clone turned up once. This chain joins TRBV4-1 and TRBJ2-4, with a possible D match to TRBD1 (5 bases). The V gene's germline CDR1 is MGHRA and CDR2 YSYEKL. V was clipped by 1 base and J by 0 bases, with 13 bases between them. The CDR3 has 17 amino acids. The CDR3 spells CASSQGWVGVAKNIQYF. CDR3 nucleotide sequence: TGCGCCAGCAGCCAAGGCTGGGTAGGGGTAGCCAAAAACATTCAGTACTTC.

This sequence joins TRBV29-1 and TRBJ2-7; TRBD2 matches 12 bases. The V and J ends lost 4 bases and 4 bases, in that order; junction bases with no gene match: 2. The germline V gene has CDR1 SQVTM and CDR2 ANQGSEA. The CDR3 loop spans 13 amino acids. The CDR3 loop is CSVVGTSGYEQYF. DNA for the CDR3: TGCAGCGTTGTAGGGACTAGCGGGTACGAGCAGTACTTC.

The chain uses TRBV18 and TRBJ2-7, with 7 bases fitting TRBD1. CDR3 length: 16 residues. The junction had 10 bases not matched to a gene; V was cut back by 5 bases and J by 0 bases. The germline V gene encodes CDR1 KGHSH and CDR2 LQKENI. The CDR3 sequence: CASSYNGDSNSYEQYF. In nucleotides, the CDR3 is TGTGCCAGCTCATACAATGGGGACAGCAACTCCTACGAGCAGTACTTC.

The chain links TRBV5-4 to TRBJ2-3; 12 nucleotides agree with TRBD2. In germline, CDR1 is SGHNT, CDR2 YYREEE (reference sequence). This CDR3 is 15 amino acids long. Trimming removed 1 base from V and 6 bases from J; junction bases left unmatched: 3. CDR3 residues: CASSLKTSGSDTQYF. The CDR3 DNA sequence: TGTGCCAGCAGCTTGAAGACTAGCGGGAGTGATACGCAGTATTTT.

The V call is TRBV19, the J call TRBJ2-1; 10 bases agree with TRBD1. J gave up 3 bases and V 4 bases, and 9 bases lay outside the gene matches. The germline V gene encodes CDR1 LNHDA and CDR2 SQIVND (reference sequence). The CDR3 totals 17 residues. The CDR3 nucleotides are TGTGCCAGTAGTACGGGGGCCGGGACAGGGGACTACAATGAGCAGTTCTTC. Its protein product is CASSTGAGTGDYNEQFF.

The chain couples TRBV14 to TRBJ2-2; TRBD2 matches 11 bases. Germline CDR1 is SGHDN and CDR2 is FVKESK. After removal of 0 bases from V and 5 bases from J, the junction contained 5 bases not matched to a gene. The CDR3 spans 17 residues. CDR3 sequence reads: CASSQDSGRAQTGELFF. CDR3 bases: TGTGCCAGCAGCCAAGATAGCGGGAGGGCCCAGACCGGGGAGCTGTTTTTT.

The rearrangement links TRBV29-1 to TRBJ2-7; possible D gene TRBD2, 6 bases. V dropped 7 bases and J dropped 6 bases, with 16 bases sitting between them. Germline CDR1 reads SQVTM; CDR2 reads ANQGSEA. This CDR3 is 12 amino acids long. CDR3 in amino acids: CSARDWAFEQYF. As DNA, the CDR3 is TGCAGCGCCCGGGACTGGGCGTTCGAGCAGTACTTC.

The CDR3 region has the DNA TGTGCCAGCAGCGTAGAACAGGTCAGGACCGGGGAGCTGTTTTTT. Protein sequence: CASSVEQVRTGELFF. This rearrangement joins TRBV9 to TRBJ2-2, with D maybe TRBD1 (5 bases). The germline V gene has CDR1 SGDLS and CDR2 YYNGEE. The CDR3 has 15 residues. Trimming took off 0 bases at V and 5 bases at J, with 11 bases between the two ends.

The chain couples TRBV5-1 to TRBJ2-5; D is uncertain. CDR1 and CDR2 from the germline V gene are SGHRS and YFSETQ. The CDR3 is 13 amino acids. The V end was cut by 5 bases, the J end by 4 bases, with 12 bases between. The CDR3 reads CASSVRLGETQYF. CDR3 nucleotide sequence: TGCGCCAGCAGTGTACGTCTCGGAGAGACCCAGTACTTC.

Turning to this clone: The junction does not match germline at one end; this may be a read error. The rearrangement uses TRBV4-1 and TRBJ2-1; tentative D call: TRBD2 (7 bases). The CDR3 loop spans 17 amino acids. Germline V gene data show CDR1 as MGHRA and CDR2 as YSYEKL. CDR3 sequence reads: CASSQERGGPYYYEQFF. CDR3 in DNA: TGCGCCAGCAGCCAAGAAAGGGGGGGGCCGTACTACTATGAGCAGTTCTTC.

The chain employs TRBV6-1 and TRBJ1-1; D not resolved. The CDR3 sequence is 15 residues long. Germline CDR1 MNHNS, CDR2 SASEGT. Deletions cut 8 bases from V and 0 bases from J, with 16 bases between. The CDR3 DNA reads TGTGCCAGCGGGCGAGGGCAGACCATGAACACTGAAGCTTTCTTT. It yields the protein CASGRGQTMNTEAFF.

This clone was detected only once. This rearrangement joins TRBV4-1 to TRBJ2-7; D not resolved. Trimming pared 0 bases from V and 3 bases from J, leaving 9 bases between. CDR1 and CDR2 (germline): MGHRA, YSYEKL. The CDR3 runs 14 residues. The chain's CDR3 is CASSQDKSYYEQYF. The CDR3 DNA follows: TGCGCCAGCAGCCAAGACAAGTCCTACTACGAGCAGTACTTC.

V usage is TRBV5-1 and J usage is TRBJ2-3, with TRBD2 as a possible D gene (5 bases). In germline, CDR1 is SGHRS, CDR2 YFSETQ. V lost 3 bases and J lost 6, with 20 bases in between. The CDR3 has 16 amino acids. The CDR3 sequence is CASSWRQRPSGDTQYF. CDR3 DNA sequence: TGCGCCAGCAGCTGGCGCCAGCGGCCCTCCGGGGATACGCAGTATTTT.

J is TRBJ1-3 and V is TRBV15; 10 bases fit TRBD1. This CDR3 spans 21 amino acids. Per germline, CDR1 LNHNV and CDR2 YYDKDF (reference sequence). Losses at the gene ends were 2 bases for V and 0 bases for J; bases not matched to a gene: 16. The CDR3: CATSRYLGTGEKGGSGNTIYF. The CDR3 DNA follows: TGTGCCACCAGCAGATACCTCGGGACAGGGGAGAAGGGGGGCTCTGGAAACACCATATATTTT.

This chain connects TRBV2 to TRBJ2-5; D is perhaps TRBD2 (6 bases). Looked up from germline, CDR1 is SNHLY and CDR2 is FYNNEI. The CDR3 is 19 amino acids. Trimming stripped 0 bases from V and 1 base from J, with 21 bases between. Here the CDR3 reads CASSEAGQSSASVQETQYF. The CDR3 DNA reads as TGTGCCAGCAGTGAAGCAGGCCAGTCTAGCGCATCGGTCCAAGAGACCCAGTACTTC.

V gene TRBV19 combines with J gene TRBJ2-1, with D perhaps matching TRBD2 (5 bases). CDR1 and CDR2 (germline): LNHDA, SQIVND (reference sequence). V was shortened by 11 bases and J by 3 bases, with 14 bases between the two germline ends. The CDR3 consists of 13 residues. CDR3 bases: TGTGCCGCCTCACGAGGACTCTACAATGAGCAGTTCTTC. This translates into CAASRGLYNEQFF.

CDR3 protein: CASRINYRENQPQHF. The CDR3 DNA follows: TGTGCCAGCAGGATAAACTACAGGGAGAATCAGCCCCAGCATTTT. The chain carries TRBV6-5 and TRBJ1-5; D is possibly TRBD1 (6 bases). This CDR3 region has 15 residues. Trimming cost V 6 bases and J 4 bases, with 16 bases left between them. CDR1 is MNHEY and CDR2 is SVGAGI in the germline V gene.

The gene calls are TRBV7-2 and TRBJ1-1; D unclear. The CDR3 length is 13 residues. The V and J ends lost 5 bases and 1 base respectively, with 8 bases between them. The germline V gene encodes CDR1 SGHTA and CDR2 FQGNSA. This CDR3 is CASSLLGNTEAFF. The CDR3 DNA is TGTGCCAGCAGCCTACTCGGGAACACTGAAGCTTTCTTT. Complete variable domain (other parts from reference TRBV7-2 and TRBJ1-1): GAGVSQSPSNKVTEKGKDVELRCDPISGHTALYWYRQSLGQGLEFLIYFQGNSAPDKSGLPSDRFSAERTGGSVSTLTIQRTQQEDSAVYLCASSLLGNTEAFFGQGTRLTVV.

This chain links TRBV7-9 with TRBJ2-3; D call uncertain. Germline V lookup: CDR1 SEHNR, CDR2 FQNEAQ (reference sequence). The V gene lost 0 bases and the J gene lost 1 base, with 5 bases spanning the gap. This CDR3 comprises 14 residues. The CDR3 sequence is CASSLASGTDTQYF. As DNA, the CDR3 is TGTGCCAGCAGCTTAGCGTCGGGCACAGATACGCAGTATTTT. Together with reference TRBV7-9 and TRBJ2-3, the CDR3 gives the full variable domain: DTGVSQNPRHKITKRGQNVTFRCDPISEHNRLYWYRQTLGQGPEFLTYFQNEAQLEKSRLLSDRFSAERPKGSFSTLEIQRTEQGDSAMYLCASSLASGTDTQYFGPGTRLTVL.

This clone has just one count. The chain couples TRBV28 to TRBJ1-2; D might be TRBD1 (6 bases). The V and J ends lost 9 bases and 7 bases respectively, with 15 bases between them. Per germline, CDR1 MDHEN and CDR2 SYDVKM. The CDR3 runs to 12 residues. Written as DNA, the CDR3 is TGTGCCAGTCTACCAGGGGAAAGTGGCTACACCTTC. This sequence encodes CASLPGESGYTF.

The genes are TRBV27 and TRBJ2-2, with unresolved D. CDR3 size: 14 residues. Trimming cost V 4 bases and J 5 bases, with 11 bases left between them. Germline V gene data show CDR1 as MNHEY and CDR2 as SMNVEV (reference sequence). CDR3 sequence: CASSSSTDTGELFF. The CDR3 nucleotides are TGTGCCAGCAGTTCCTCGACTGATACCGGGGAGCTGTTTTTT.

This chain uses TRBV29-1 with TRBJ2-5; TRBD1 matches at 11 bases. This CDR3 contains 13 residues. Per the germline V gene, CDR1 is SQVTM and CDR2 is ANQGSEA. The V segment lost 7 bases and the J segment 2 bases; nucleotides outside the gene matches: 3. In DNA form, the CDR3 reads TGCAGCGAAGGGACAGGGGGACAAGAGACCCAGTACTTC. Its protein product is CSEGTGGQETQYF.

This clone has just one count. The chain couples TRBV5-1 to TRBJ1-6; 8 nucleotides match TRBD1. V lost 2 bases and J lost 7; bases outside the gene matches: 5. The CDR3 has 15 residues. The germline CDR1 and CDR2 sequences are SGHRS and YFSETQ. CDR3 DNA: TGCGCCAGCAGCTTCTGGGACAGGTCAAATTCACCCCTCCACTTT. Translating it yields CASSFWDRSNSPLHF. Full variable domain (missing parts from reference TRBV5-1 and TRBJ1-6): KAGVTQTPRYLIKTRGQQVTLSCSPISGHRSVSWYQQTPGQGLQFLFEYFSETQRNKGNFPGRFSGRQFSNSRSEMNVSTLELGDSALYLCASSFWDRSNSPLHFGNGTRLTVT.

Regarding this clone: One junction end does not reproduce the germline sequence, and a read error may be involved. The V and J genes are TRBV4-1 and TRBJ2-7; 8 bases are a match to TRBD1. This CDR3 spans 12 amino acids. The germline gives CDR1 MGHRA, CDR2 YSYEKL. The CDR3 sequence: CASSLKRTGTLF. Here the CDR3 DNA reads TGCGCCAGCAGCCTGAAGCGGACAGGGACGTTATTC.

The chain couples TRBV5-1 to TRBJ2-5; 8 bases map to TRBD2. Germline-derived CDR1 and CDR2 are SGHRS and YFSETQ. V lost 4 bases, J lost 3 bases, and 14 bases stayed unmatched. This CDR3 spans 17 amino acids. CDR3 nucleotide sequence: TGCGCCAGCAGCCGCCAACCTCGGGGGGGCATGGAAGAGACCCAGTACTTC. The encoded protein is CASSRQPRGGMEETQYF.